This entry lists 7 T cell receptor beta chains sequenced from one sample in a study of OX40 agonist ivuxolimab in advanced cancers. Sequencing was performed with immunoSEQ multiplex PCR; in TCRdb, only in-frame clones are kept and a portion is missing. The sample contains approximately 50,000 clones, nearly 80% of which appear only once. The sequencing here drew on CD4+ or CD8+ T cells sorted from blood, taken in a trial of the OX40 agonist ivuxolimab. These receptors were obtained from an adult with an advanced solid tumor such as melanoma, head and neck, liver or kidney cancer.

The chain joins TRBV5-4 to TRBJ1-2, with TRBD1 matching over 7 bases. Per the germline V gene, CDR1 is SGHNT and CDR2 is YYREEE (reference sequence). V shed 2 bases and J 3 bases; nucleotides not matched to a gene: 4. CDR3 length: 14 amino acids. The CDR3 DNA reads as TGTGCCAGCAGCTTATTAGGGGGCGACTATGGCTACACCTTC. As protein: CASSLLGGDYGYTF.

Here the CDR3 reads CASSIVGPGRGGTGELFF. The CDR3 nucleotides read TGTGCCAGTAGTATAGTCGGGCCCGGCAGGGGGGGCACCGGGGAGCTGTTTTTT. V and J are TRBV19 and TRBJ2-2, with D perhaps given as TRBD1 or TRBD2 (7 bases each). The CDR3 length is 18 residues. The germline CDR1 and CDR2 sequences are LNHDA and SQIVND (reference sequence). The V and J ends lost 1 base and 4 bases respectively, with 19 bases between them.

This rearrangement joins TRBV7-6 to TRBJ1-1; D is unclear. V lost 0 bases and J lost 4, with 6 bases in between. Germline assignment: CDR1 SGHVS and CDR2 FNYEAQ. The CDR3 has 13 amino acids. DNA of the CDR3: TGTGCCAGCAGCTTAGCGGAGGGCACTGAAGCTTTCTTT. It is translated as CASSLAEGTEAFF.

This clone was observed a single time. V and J are TRBV30 and TRBJ1-1; D possibly corresponds to TRBD1 (6 bases). The V and J ends lost 3 bases and 6 bases respectively, with 11 bases between them. The CDR3 is 12 amino acids. Germline V lookup: CDR1 GTSNPN, CDR2 SVGIG (reference sequence). CDR3 loop: CAWRRGSAEAFF. The CDR3 DNA follows: TGTGCCTGGAGGAGGGGGAGCGCTGAAGCTTTCTTT.

The chain joins TRBV7-2 to TRBJ1-1, with D perhaps TRBD1 (5 bases). V lost 5 bases and J 11 bases, leaving 18 bases between the germline ends. The germline V gene encodes CDR1 SGHTA and CDR2 FQGNSA. This CDR3 comprises 13 residues. The CDR3 reads CASSRGGSPEAFF. The CDR3 DNA reads TGTGCCAGCAGCCGGGGGGGGTCCCCGGAGGCTTTCTTT.

The J gene is TRBJ1-4, the V gene TRBV2; D remains ambiguous. V lost 0 bases, J lost 7 bases, and 12 bases lay in between. The length of the CDR3 is 15 residues. Germline-derived CDR1 and CDR2 are SNHLY and FYNNEI. In nucleotides, the CDR3 is TGTGCCAGCAGTGAAGCCGGAGGGTGGGCTGAAAAACTGTTTTTT. This translates into CASSEAGGWAEKLFF. Complete variable domain (other parts from reference TRBV2 and TRBJ1-4): EPEVTQTPSHQVTQMGQEVILRCVPISNHLYFYWYRQILGQKVEFLVSFYNNEISEKSEIFDDQFSVERPDGSNFTLKIRSTKLEDSAMYFCASSEAGGWAEKLFFGSGTQLSVL.

The V gene is TRBV7-6, the J gene TRBJ2-3, with D hard to call. This CDR3 comprises 12 residues. Trimming shortened V by 1 base and J by 6 bases, and 5 bases separated the two germline ends. The germline gives CDR1 SGHVS, CDR2 FNYEAQ. The CDR3 reads CASSLGRDTQYF. CDR3 DNA: TGTGCCAGCAGCTTAGGCCGGGATACGCAGTATTTT.